A selection of T cell receptor beta chains follows, all from one sample in a study of T cells in Graves' hyperthyroidism and ophthalmopathy. Each CDR3 protein gets one entry after TCRdb re-called the multiplex PCR reads with MiXCR. The sample includes hundreds of thousands of distinct CDR3 sequences, approximately 16% of them seen just once. Sequencing was carried out using blood. The receptor set was obtained from a woman between 18 and 30 years old with Graves' ophthalmopathy. Each CDR3 is given with its conserved first and last residue. Fields, in order: CDR3 protein, CDR3 DNA, clone size, J gene, V gene, D gene. A D gene is named only where the DNA matches it firmly. A clone size is listed for some rows: how often the clone was seen (once, few, many), or a class if it is expanded.

CDR3 protein: CASSLTRDRGVDGYTF
CDR3 DNA: TGCGCCAGCAGCCTAACCCGGGACAGGGGAGTCGATGGCTACACCTTC
clone size: many
J gene: TRBJ1-2
V gene: TRBV5-1
D gene: TRBD1

CDR3 protein: CASSRWGNTEAFF
CDR3 DNA: TGTGCCAGCAGCCGCTGGGGGAACACTGAAGCTTTCTTT
clone size: many
J gene: TRBJ1-1
V gene: TRBV28
D gene: NA

CDR3 protein: CASSPRGLAGVTDTQYF
CDR3 DNA: TGTGCCAGCTCACCACGGGGCCTAGCGGGAGTAACAGATACGCAGTATTTT
clone size: NA
J gene: TRBJ2-3
V gene: TRBV18
D gene: TRBD2

CDR3 protein: CAWTISRVYNEQFF
CDR3 DNA: TGTGCCTGGACCATCTCAAGGGTCTACAATGAGCAGTTCTTC
clone size: many
J gene: TRBJ2-1
V gene: TRBV30
D gene: NA

CDR3 protein: CASSPHFFETGKGSEQFF
CDR3 DNA: TGTGCCAGCAGTCCCCATTTCTTTGAGACAGGGAAGGGAAGTGAGCAGTTCTTC
clone size: many
J gene: TRBJ2-1
V gene: TRBV28
D gene: TRBD1

CDR3 protein: CASSLRLRGTDTQYF
CDR3 DNA: TGTGCCAGCAGCTTACGACTGAGGGGCACAGATACGCAGTATTTT
clone size: many
J gene: TRBJ2-3
V gene: TRBV7-6
D gene: NA

CDR3 protein: CASSYRTSGRVLAKNIQYF
CDR3 DNA: TGTGCCAGCAGTTATCGGACTAGCGGGAGAGTTCTAGCCAAAAACATTCAGTACTTC
clone size: once
J gene: TRBJ2-4
V gene: TRBV12-3/TRBV12-4
D gene: TRBD2

CDR3 protein: CASSSGGWETQYF
CDR3 DNA: TGTGCCAGCAGTTCAGGGGGGTGGGAGACCCAGTACTTC
clone size: many
J gene: TRBJ2-5
V gene: TRBV12-3/TRBV12-4
D gene: NA

CDR3 protein: CASSPASGGRETQYF
CDR3 DNA: TGCGCCAGCAGCCCAGCTTCGGGGGGGAGAGAGACCCAGTACTTC
clone size: many
J gene: TRBJ2-5
V gene: TRBV4-1
D gene: TRBD2

CDR3 protein: CASSSGSPYEQYF
CDR3 DNA: TGTGCCAGCAGTAGCGGGTCCCCCTACGAGCAGTACTTC
clone size: many
J gene: TRBJ2-7
V gene: TRBV27
D gene: NA

CDR3 protein: CASRTTGGGSNQPQHF
CDR3 DNA: TGTGCCAGCAGAACGACAGGGGGCGGTAGCAATCAGCCCCAGCATTTT
clone size: many
J gene: TRBJ1-5
V gene: TRBV27
D gene: TRBD1